This passage covers 21 T cell receptor beta chains from one sample sequenced in a study of cytomegalovirus exposure and HLA in healthy donors. Primers for the PCR totalled 60 Vbeta and 13 Jbeta. Repertoires were generated with immunoSEQ multiplex PCR, while TCRdb's copy carries only in-frame clones and drops some. The sample has fewer than 200,000 clones, around 80% seen once. The sample was PBMCs. All receptors derive from a human donor in good health.

There are a few counts of this clone. The J gene is TRBJ1-2, the V gene TRBV4-1, with a possible D match to TRBD1 (5 bases). CDR3 length: 15 amino acids. Between the trimmed V and J ends, which lost 4 bases and 3 bases, there was a span of 15 bases. The germline V gene has CDR1 MGHRA and CDR2 YSYEKL. The CDR3 nucleotides read TGCGCCAGCAGCCTCGGGAGGGGATCCTACTATGGCTACACCTTC. Translated: CASSLGRGSYYGYTF.

The V gene is TRBV11-3, the J gene TRBJ2-7, with TRBD1 as a possible D gene (7 bases). V gave up 1 base and J gave up 5 bases, with 12 bases separating them. Germline V gene data show CDR1 as SGHNT and CDR2 as YENEEA. The CDR3 sequence is 14 residues long. In DNA form, the CDR3 reads TGTGCCAGCAGCTTAGGCGGGACAGCGAACGAGCAGTACTTC. Amino acids: CASSLGGTANEQYF.

The chain combines TRBV25-1 with TRBJ1-2; 9 nucleotides match TRBD1. Unmatched junction bases numbered 15, after V lost 5 bases and J lost 8 bases. Germline CDR1 is MGHDK and CDR2 is SYGVNS. This CDR3 contains 16 residues. This CDR3 reads CASSFAPAGQGVGYTF. The CDR3 bases are TGTGCCAGCAGTTTCGCCCCCGCGGGACAGGGCGTGGGCTACACCTTC.

The V call is TRBV4-1, the J call TRBJ2-1; 8 bases align to TRBD2. This CDR3 is built from 16 residues. Germline loops: CDR1 MGHRA, CDR2 YSYEKL. V gave up 3 bases and J gave up 5 bases; unmatched junction bases: 9. The CDR3 sequence: CASSHSGTRGDNEQFF. CDR3 DNA: TGCGCCAGCAGCCATAGCGGGACTAGGGGGGACAATGAGCAGTTCTTC.

The J gene is TRBJ2-7, the V gene TRBV4-3, with D perhaps TRBD2 (5 bases). This CDR3 is built from 15 residues. V lost 0 bases, J lost 1 base, and 10 bases lay in between. Germline CDR1 LGHNA, CDR2 YSLEER. DNA for the CDR3: TGCGCCAGCAGCCAAGATTGGAGGCCATCCTACGAGCAGTACTTC. This codes for CASSQDWRPSYEQYF.

This clone was recorded a few times. This CDR3 reads CASSPIGRFSYNEQFF. CDR3 coding DNA: TGTGCCAGCAGCCCAATCGGGAGATTCTCCTACAATGAGCAGTTCTTC. The chain links TRBV7-9 to TRBJ2-1, with TRBD2 as a possible D gene (6 bases). Germline CDR1 reads SEHNR; CDR2 reads FQNEAQ (reference sequence). This CDR3 spans 16 amino acids. V was clipped by 5 bases and J by 0 bases, with 14 bases between them.

V gene TRBV25-1 combines with J gene TRBJ1-6; no reliable D call. V was clipped by 4 bases and J by 6 bases, with 7 bases between them. From germline, CDR1 is MGHDK and CDR2 SYGVNS. This CDR3 contains 13 residues. Written as DNA, the CDR3 is TGTGCCAGCAGTGCCAGAATTAATTCACCCCTCCACTTT. Its protein product is CASSARINSPLHF.

The V and J genes are TRBV11-2 and TRBJ2-3; D gene ambiguous. There are 15 residues in the CDR3. Germline CDR1 and CDR2: SGHAT and FQNNGV. V lost 2 bases to trimming and J lost 1 base, with 10 bases between them. For the CDR3, the DNA is TGTGCCAGCAGCTTACAGGTTGTGGGCACAGATACGCAGTATTTT. Protein sequence: CASSLQVVGTDTQYF.

This clone was seen a single time. V is TRBV6-5 and J is TRBJ2-3; a possible D gene is TRBD1 (5 bases). CDR3 length: 14 residues. Germline V CDR1 and CDR2: MNHEY, SVGAGI. Trimming took off 7 bases at V and 1 base at J, with 12 bases between the two ends. In DNA form, the CDR3 reads TGTGCCAGCAAAGTTGAACAGGGCACAGATACGCAGTATTTT. It yields the protein CASKVEQGTDTQYF.

The genes are TRBV5-1 and TRBJ2-1; 7 bases are shared with TRBD2. Germline loops: CDR1 SGHRS, CDR2 YFSETQ. The CDR3 has 15 residues. Trimming removed 5 bases from V and 1 base from J; junction bases left unmatched: 6. The CDR3 nucleotides are TGCGCCAGCAGGGGAGTGGGGGGGTCCTACAATGAGCAGTTCTTC. Its protein is CASRGVGGSYNEQFF. Variable domain in full (rest from reference TRBV5-1 and TRBJ2-1): KAGVTQTPRYLIKTRGQQVTLSCSPISGHRSVSWYQQTPGQGLQFLFEYFSETQRNKGNFPGRFSGRQFSNSRSEMNVSTLELGDSALYLCASRGVGGSYNEQFFGPGTRLTVL.

This clone was seen only once. V gene TRBV5-1 combines with J gene TRBJ2-1; TRBD2 matches at 9 bases. Germline CDR1 SGHRS, CDR2 YFSETQ. The CDR3 runs to 17 residues. The ends lost 0 bases at V and 0 bases at J; junction bases unmatched: 4. This chain's CDR3 is CASSLVSGGLSYNEQFF. DNA of the CDR3: TGCGCCAGCAGCTTGGTGAGCGGGGGGCTCTCCTACAATGAGCAGTTCTTC.

The chain uses TRBV20-1 and TRBJ2-5, with D unresolved. From germline, CDR1 is DFQATT and CDR2 SNEGSKA (reference sequence). Deletions cut 0 bases from V and 13 bases from J, with 12 bases between. CDR3 size: 11 residues. CDR3 sequence reads: CSAREGRYRYF. CDR3 DNA sequence: TGCAGTGCTAGAGAAGGCAGGTATAGGTACTTC.

This clone was seen only once. J is TRBJ2-7 and V is TRBV6-5; 10 bases align to TRBD1. J lost 4 bases, V lost 6 bases, and 9 bases had no gene match. The CDR3 sequence is 15 residues long. CDR1 and CDR2 from the germline V gene are MNHEY and SVGAGI. The CDR3 sequence: CASRLDRGFMYEQYF. In nucleotides, the CDR3 is TGTGCCAGCAGGCTGGACAGGGGGTTTATGTACGAGCAGTACTTC.

This clone was observed a handful of times. V and J are TRBV7-2 and TRBJ1-1; TRBD1 matches at 8 bases. The CDR3 contains 16 residues. The trim removed 1 base at V and 8 bases at J, leaving 12 bases unmatched. CDR1 is SGHTA and CDR2 is FQGNSA in the germline V gene. The CDR3 here is CASSLVIGQGKLEAFF. For the CDR3, the DNA is TGTGCCAGCAGCTTAGTAATCGGACAGGGTAAACTGGAAGCTTTCTTT.

The table lists this clone with a few counts. This rearrangement joins TRBV5-6 to TRBJ1-2; TRBD1 agrees at 9 bases. The CDR3 covers 15 residues. V shed 4 bases and J 5 bases; nucleotides not matched to a gene: 9. Per the germline V gene, CDR1 is SGHDT and CDR2 is YYEEEE. CDR3 region: CASSAMTGGSYGYTF. Here the CDR3 DNA reads TGTGCCAGCAGCGCGATGACAGGGGGGTCTTATGGCTACACCTTC.

This chain connects TRBV5-4 to TRBJ2-4, with D perhaps TRBD1 (7 bases). V lost 4 bases to trimming and J lost 2 bases, with 13 bases between them. Per germline, CDR1 SGHNT and CDR2 YYREEE (reference sequence). The CDR3 is 15 residues long. The CDR3 nucleotides are TGTGCCAGCAGCCGCGCAGGGGGGACCAAAAACATTCAGTACTTC. Its protein product is CASSRAGGTKNIQYF.

The chain has TRBV2 and TRBJ1-2; 10 bases agree with TRBD1. With 2 bases clipped from V and 5 bases from J, the junction kept 5 bases outside the gene matches. Germline V gives CDR1 SNHLY, CDR2 FYNNEI. The length of the CDR3 is 15 residues. CDR3 nucleotides: TGTGCCAGCAGTGAATACGGGACAGGGGAATATGGCTACACCTTC. Its protein is CASSEYGTGEYGYTF.

This clone appeared once. The chain has TRBV9 and TRBJ1-5, with a tentative D call TRBD1 (6 bases). The CDR3 extends over 16 amino acids. CDR1 and CDR2 from the germline V gene are SGDLS and YYNGEE. Trimming cost V 0 bases and J 1 base, with 11 bases left between them. The CDR3 DNA sequence: TGTGCCAGCAGCGTAGGGGCAGGGGAGAGCAATCAGCCCCAGCATTTT. Translated: CASSVGAGESNQPQHF.

The J gene is TRBJ1-1, the V gene TRBV27; D unclear. The CDR3 length is 14 residues. V was shortened by 6 bases and J by 4 bases, with 15 bases between the two germline ends. Germline loops: CDR1 MNHEY, CDR2 SMNVEV (reference sequence). The CDR3 loop reads CASSLRSYATEAFF. CDR3 nucleotides: TGTGCCAGCAGCCTGAGATCGTATGCCACTGAAGCTTTCTTT.

The gene calls are TRBV11-3 and TRBJ1-4; no clear D. Trimming pared 1 base from V and 4 bases from J, leaving 7 bases between. The CDR3 covers 14 residues. Germline CDR1 SGHNT, CDR2 YENEEA. The CDR3 loop is CASSLGGLNEKLFF. The CDR3 coding sequence is TGTGCCAGCAGCTTAGGCGGGCTTAATGAAAAACTGTTTTTT.

This clone was picked up one time. The gene calls are TRBV19 and TRBJ1-6; a possible D gene is TRBD1 (6 bases). V dropped 7 bases and J dropped 3 bases, with 16 bases sitting between them. The length of the CDR3 is 16 residues. Germline V gives CDR1 LNHDA, CDR2 SQIVND (reference sequence). In nucleotides, the CDR3 is TGTGCCAGTACTGGGGGCTCTGAGGGCTATAATTCACCCCTCCACTTT. As protein: CASTGGSEGYNSPLHF.